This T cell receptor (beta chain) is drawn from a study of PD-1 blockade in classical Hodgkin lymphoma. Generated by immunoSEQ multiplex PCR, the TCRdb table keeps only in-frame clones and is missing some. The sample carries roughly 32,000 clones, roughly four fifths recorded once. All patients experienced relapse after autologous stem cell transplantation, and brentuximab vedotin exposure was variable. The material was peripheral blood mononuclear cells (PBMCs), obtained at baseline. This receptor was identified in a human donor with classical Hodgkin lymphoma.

The chain's CDR3 is CASSPSTGGAYGYTF. The CDR3 nucleotides read TGTGCCAGCTCACCATCTACAGGGGGGGCCTATGGCTACACCTTC. This chain connects TRBV18 to TRBJ1-2; 8 nucleotides agree with TRBD1. Germline V gene lookup returns CDR1 KGHSH and CDR2 LQKENI. The CDR3 is 15 amino acids. V lost 2 bases to trimming and J lost 4 bases; unmatched junction nucleotides: 6. The whole variable domain, filled in from reference TRBV18 and TRBJ1-2, reads NAGVMQNPRHLVRRRGQEARLRCSPMKGHSHVYWYRQLPEEGLKFMVYLQKENIIDESGMPKERFSAEFPKEGPSILRIQQVVRGDSAAYFCASSPSTGGAYGYTFGSGTRLTVV.